This is a list of T cell receptor beta chains from one sample in a study. TCRdb recomputed calls from the RT-PCR reads with MiXCR, one row per CDR3 protein. The profile shows about 680,000 distinct CDR3 sequences, approximately 15% of them singletons. The specimen was memory CD4+ T cells from blood. Every receptor here comes from a female donor in good health, serving as a healthy control. Each CDR3 is given with its conserved first and last residue. A D gene is named only where the DNA matches it firmly. The size entry is marked missing in some rows and otherwise reads once, few, many or a size class.

abundance	v_gene	d_gene	j_gene	CDR3aa	CDR3nt
NA	TRBV12-3/TRBV12-4	TRBD1	TRBJ2-1	CASSSNQTGSSYNEQFF	TGTGCCAGCAGTTCCAACCAGACAGGGAGCTCCTACAATGAGCAGTTCTTC
NA	TRBV6-5	NA	TRBJ2-2	CASSYSADILNTGELFF	TGTGCCAGCAGTTACTCCGCAGACATCTTGAACACCGGGGAGCTGTTTTTT
NA	TRBV2	NA	TRBJ2-7	CASSEDSVKSSYEQYF	TGTGCCAGCAGTGAAGACAGTGTCAAGAGCTCCTACGAGCAGTACTTC
few	TRBV10-3	TRBD1	TRBJ2-7	CAISESGTGTEQYF	TGTGCCATCAGTGAGTCCGGGACAGGGACCGAGCAGTACTTC
NA	TRBV20-1	TRBD1	TRBJ1-2	CSARDSPGQGAGGYTF	TGCAGTGCTAGAGATTCCCCGGGACAGGGGGCGGGAGGCTACACCTTC
NA	TRBV5-6	NA	TRBJ2-5	CASSSHLEWAGVGSQYF	TGTGCCAGCAGCTCGCACTTGGAATGGGCTGGGGTGGGGAGCCAGTACTTC
once	TRBV28	TRBD1	TRBJ2-7	CASKRAGTGGKFYSYEQYF	TGTGCCAGCAAACGAGCCGGGACAGGGGGCAAGTTTTACTCCTACGAGCAGTACTTC
many	TRBV20-1	NA	TRBJ1-2	CSAVDFTGREVGYTF	TGCAGTGCCGTTGATTTCACAGGGCGAGAGGTTGGCTACACCTTC
NA	TRBV4-1	TRBD2	TRBJ2-1	CASSQPGLAIEQFF	TGCGCCAGCAGCCAACCGGGACTAGCAATCGAGCAGTTCTTC
few	TRBV6-5	TRBD1	TRBJ2-1	CASSSQGTGVWDEQFF	TGTGCCAGCAGTTCCCAAGGGACAGGGGTTTGGGATGAGCAGTTCTTC
NA	TRBV11-1	TRBD2	TRBJ2-1	CATHSGRGCNEQFF	TGTGCCACTCATAGCGGGAGGGGGTGTAATGAGCAGTTCTTC
NA	TRBV7-2	TRBD2	TRBJ2-1	CASSFTSGNYNEQFF	TGTGCCAGCAGCTTCACTAGCGGGAACTACAATGAGCAGTTCTTC
few	TRBV20-1	NA	TRBJ2-3	CSARKVLFTDTQYF	TGCAGTGCTAGGAAGGTGCTTTTCACAGATACGCAGTATTTT
few	TRBV5-5	NA	TRBJ2-3	CASSSGAGLSTDTQYF	TGTGCCAGCAGCTCGGGGGCCGGACTAAGCACAGATACGCAGTATTTT
NA	TRBV5-5	NA	TRBJ2-5	CASSLLGLETQYF	TGTGCCAGCAGCTTGCTAGGCTTGGAGACCCAGTACTTC
many	TRBV18	TRBD1	TRBJ1-2	CASSPTTGQGDGYTF	TGTGCCAGCTCACCTACCACGGGACAGGGGGATGGCTACACCTTC
NA	TRBV7-6	TRBD1	TRBJ2-6	CASSFGTGVSGANVLTF	TGTGCCAGCAGCTTCGGGACAGGGGTCTCTGGGGCCAACGTCCTGACTTTC
NA	TRBV20-1	NA	TRBJ1-1	CSAGALGGYTEAFF	TGCAGTGCTGGAGCCCTAGGGGGTTACACTGAAGCTTTCTTT
many	TRBV30	NA	TRBJ2-4	CAWSVTGKTRNIQYF	TGTGCCTGGAGTGTAACGGGAAAAACGAGGAACATTCAGTACTTC
NA	TRBV12-3/TRBV12-4	TRBD1	TRBJ1-2	CASSPDAGQGNYGYTF	TGTGCCAGCAGTCCTGATGCGGGACAGGGCAACTATGGCTACACCTTC
few	TRBV7-2	NA	TRBJ1-3	CASSSDRFFSGNTIYF	TGTGCCAGCAGCTCAGACAGGTTTTTCTCTGGAAACACCATATATTTT
NA	TRBV7-6	TRBD1	TRBJ1-6	CASSQQGRNSPLHF	TGTGCCAGCAGCCAACAGGGGAGGAATTCACCCCTCCACTTT
NA	TRBV18	NA	TRBJ2-3	CASSPGGEAQYF	TGTGCCAGCTCACCAGGTGGCGAGGCGCAGTATTTT
few	TRBV7-9	TRBD1	TRBJ2-5	CASSFDRGRGKTGPDRLFLETQYF	TGTGCCAGCAGCTTCGACAGGGGGCGCGGTAAAACCGGTCCCGACAGGCTTTTTCTAGAGACCCAGTACTTC
few	TRBV6-5	NA	TRBJ1-6	CASSYRYRHDNSPLHF	TGTGCCAGCAGTTACCGATATCGACACGATAATTCACCCCTCCACTTT
NA	TRBV6-6	TRBD1	TRBJ2-7	CASSPWTGIEQYF	TGTGCCAGCAGCCCCTGGACAGGGATCGAGCAGTACTTC